A single sample is the source of the 32 T cell receptor beta chains below, sequenced in a study of blood T cell repertoires in COVID-19. The protocol was immunoSEQ multiplex PCR, while the TCRdb copy is restricted to in-frame clones and leaves out a portion. The sample has approximately 290,000 clones; 70% to 90% are singletons. The specimen was PBMCs or T cells enriched from blood (not recorded which). These receptors came from a woman aged 30 to 39 who had recovered from COVID-19.

CDR3 nucleotides: TGTGCCAGCAGCTTGGAAGGGTGGACAGGGGTTGAAGCTTTCTTT. Its translation is CASSLEGWTGVEAFF. V is TRBV5-4 and J is TRBJ1-1, with 9 bases lining up with TRBD1. This CDR3 has 15 amino acids. Looked up from germline, CDR1 is SGHNT and CDR2 is YYREEE (reference sequence). V lost 0 bases, J lost 7 bases, and 7 bases stayed unmatched.

This chain joins TRBV18 and TRBJ2-7; 9 bases align to TRBD1. This CDR3 is built from 18 residues. The germline CDR1 and CDR2 sequences are KGHSH and LQKENI. Trimming at V came to 4 bases and at J to 0 bases, leaving 13 bases not matched to a gene. CDR3 in amino acids: CASSQVRTGALSSYEQYF. CDR3 in DNA: TGTGCCAGCTCACAAGTACGGACAGGGGCGTTAAGCTCCTACGAGCAGTACTTC.

The rearrangement links TRBV2 to TRBJ2-3; 10 nucleotides line up with TRBD2. CDR1 SNHLY and CDR2 FYNNEI come from the germline V gene. V shed 10 bases, J shed 4 bases, and the junction held 8 bases outside the gene matches. The CDR3 has 14 amino acids. DNA of the CDR3: TGTGCCACCAAACTAGCGGGATTTGCAGATACGCAGTATTTT. Translated, it gives CATKLAGFADTQYF.

The V and J genes are TRBV4-2 and TRBJ2-5; 13 nucleotides align to TRBD2. The germline V gene has CDR1 LGHNA and CDR2 YNFKEQ. The CDR3 covers 15 residues. The ends lost 4 bases at V and 3 bases at J; junction bases unmatched: 2. The CDR3 coding sequence is TGTGCCAGCAGCCCCGGGACTAGCGGGAAAGAGACCCAGTACTTC. Encoded protein: CASSPGTSGKETQYF.

This chain links TRBV5-1 with TRBJ2-7, with a possible D match to TRBD2 (5 bases). Trimming removed 3 bases at V and 7 bases at J, with 17 bases between. CDR3 length: 14 residues. The germline V gene has CDR1 SGHRS and CDR2 YFSETQ. CDR3 amino acids: CASSWSGVVQEQYF. CDR3 bases: TGCGCCAGCAGCTGGTCCGGGGTTGTGCAGGAGCAGTACTTC.

This chain links TRBV6-1 with TRBJ1-5; D is perhaps TRBD1 (6 bases). The germline V and J ends were trimmed by 3 bases and 5 bases, with 17 bases remaining between them. Germline V gene data show CDR1 as MNHNS and CDR2 as SASEGT. This CDR3 is built from 16 residues. Here the CDR3 DNA reads TGTGCCAGCAGTGAGGGCCGAACAGGGAGACATCAGCCCCAGCATTTT. It specifies CASSEGRTGRHQPQHF.

The chain combines TRBV28 with TRBJ2-1, with a weak D call TRBD2 (6 bases). Germline V gene lookup returns CDR1 MDHEN and CDR2 SYDVKM. Trimming stripped 2 bases from V and 1 base from J, with 18 bases between. The CDR3 spans 18 residues. The CDR3 coding sequence is TGTGCCAGCAGTTTACACGGGACTTCCGTGAGATCCTACAATGAGCAGTTCTTC. Its translation is CASSLHGTSVRSYNEQFF.

The rearrangement uses TRBV2 and TRBJ2-3; 7 bases agree with TRBD1. Losses at the gene ends were 1 base for V and 3 bases for J; bases not matched to a gene: 7. This CDR3 region has 16 residues. Germline CDR1 reads SNHLY; CDR2 reads FYNNEI. The CDR3 DNA reads TGTGCCAGCAGTGAAGGCAGGACAGGAGCTACAGATACGCAGTATTTT. It codes for CASSEGRTGATDTQYF.

This clone has more than one count but fewer than ten. The genes are TRBV18 and TRBJ1-3; a possible D gene is TRBD1 (5 bases). Trimming pared 1 base from V and 4 bases from J, leaving 14 bases between. CDR3 size: 16 residues. Looked up from germline, CDR1 is KGHSH and CDR2 is LQKENI. The chain's CDR3 is CASSPRGRLAGNTIYF. The DNA for the CDR3 is TGTGCCAGCTCACCACGGGGCCGTCTGGCGGGAAACACCATATATTTT.

This sequence joins TRBV27 and TRBJ1-2, with a tentative D call TRBD1 (5 bases). V lost 4 bases and J lost 1, with 19 bases in between. CDR1 MNHEY and CDR2 SMNVEV come from the germline V gene (reference sequence). The CDR3 consists of 17 residues. In nucleotides, the CDR3 is TGTGCCAGCAGTTCGGGGCGCGGGAGGACGAATAACTATGGCTACACCTTC. Encoded protein: CASSSGRGRTNNYGYTF.

The rearrangement joins TRBV4-2 to TRBJ2-1; tentative D call: TRBD1 (5 bases). CDR3 length: 15 amino acids. CDR1 and CDR2 (germline): LGHNA, YNFKEQ. Trimming shortened V by 0 bases and J by 7 bases, and 13 bases separated the two germline ends. This CDR3 is CASSQDGRGTNEQFF. In nucleotides, the CDR3 is TGTGCCAGCAGCCAAGACGGTAGGGGAACGAATGAGCAGTTCTTC.

The chain carries TRBV9 and TRBJ1-1, with 8 bases aligning to TRBD1. The ends lost 4 bases at V and 0 bases at J; junction bases unmatched: 11. The germline gives CDR1 SGDLS, CDR2 YYNGEE. The CDR3 consists of 17 residues. The CDR3 sequence is CASSSGQGGIMNTEAFF. DNA for the CDR3: TGTGCCAGCAGCTCCGGACAGGGAGGCATAATGAACACTGAAGCTTTCTTT. Filled out from reference TRBV9 and TRBJ1-1, the complete variable domain reads DSGVTQTPKHLITATGQRVTLRCSPRSGDLSVYWYQQSLDQGLQFLIQYYNGEERAKGNILERFSAQQFPDLHSELNLSSLELGDSALYFCASSSGQGGIMNTEAFFGQGTRLTVV.

This chain connects TRBV5-1 to TRBJ2-3, with 9 bases lining up with TRBD2. The junction had 7 bases not matched to a gene; V was cut back by 1 base and J by 4 bases. Looked up from germline, CDR1 is SGHRS and CDR2 is YFSETQ. This CDR3 comprises 16 residues. Written as DNA, the CDR3 is TGCGCCAGCAGCTTGCCTAGCGGGATACCTTCAGATACGCAGTATTTT. Translation: CASSLPSGIPSDTQYF. The full variable domain, completed using reference TRBV5-1 and TRBJ2-3, is KAGVTQTPRYLIKTRGQQVTLSCSPISGHRSVSWYQQTPGQGLQFLFEYFSETQRNKGNFPGRFSGRQFSNSRSEMNVSTLELGDSALYLCASSLPSGIPSDTQYFGPGTRLTVL.

The chain links TRBV19 to TRBJ2-3; no firm D call. The germline V gene has CDR1 LNHDA and CDR2 SQIVND (reference sequence). Deletions cut 2 bases from V and 2 bases from J, with 8 bases between. The CDR3 is made up of 14 amino acids. CDR3 nucleotides: TGTGCCAGTAGTATATTCCTAAACACAGATACGCAGTATTTT. This encodes CASSIFLNTDTQYF.

CDR3 region: CAWSVPTGYNSPLHF. The CDR3 DNA sequence: TGTGCCTGGAGTGTACCGACAGGGTATAATTCACCCCTCCACTTT. The gene calls are TRBV30 and TRBJ1-6, with TRBD1 identical over 7 bases. The CDR3 is 15 residues long. CDR1 is GTSNPN and CDR2 is SVGIG in the germline V gene (reference sequence). The V and J ends lost 0 bases and 4 bases, in that order; junction bases with no gene match: 3.

This rearrangement joins TRBV30 to TRBJ1-5; 8 bases fit TRBD1. This CDR3 contains 11 residues. The germline V gene encodes CDR1 GTSNPN and CDR2 SVGIG (reference sequence). The J segment lost 11 bases and the V segment lost 5 bases, leaving 5 bases of the junction unmatched. The CDR3 DNA reads TGTGCCTGGGAACAGGGGGAAACCCAGCATTTT. Protein: CAWEQGETQHF.

This clone was counted between two and nine times. The chain links TRBV7-6 to TRBJ2-7; 9 bases match TRBD2. CDR3 length: 14 amino acids. Germline V gene sequence: CDR1 SGHVS, CDR2 FNYEAQ. V gave up 2 bases and J gave up 4 bases; unmatched junction bases: 3. The CDR3 protein is CASSLSRGGYEQYF. The DNA of the CDR3 is TGTGCCAGCAGCTTATCGCGGGGGGGATACGAGCAGTACTTC.

The chain has TRBV2 and TRBJ1-1, with TRBD1 identical over 8 bases. V shed 7 bases, J shed 4 bases, and the junction held 8 bases outside the gene matches. This CDR3 is built from 14 residues. Germline loops: CDR1 SNHLY, CDR2 FYNNEI. DNA for the CDR3: TGTGCCAGCATGAGACAGGGGTCCTCCACTGAAGCTTTCTTT. Its translation: CASMRQGSSTEAFF.

There are a few counts of this clone. The same CDR3 also results from other DNA sequences found in this sample. V is TRBV2 and J is TRBJ1-6; the D gene is possibly TRBD1 (6 bases). V was pared by 6 bases and J by 7 bases, with 13 bases between. Germline V gene lookup returns CDR1 SNHLY and CDR2 FYNNEI. The CDR3 extends over 14 amino acids. The CDR3 here is CASRGRQGNSPLHF. Written as DNA, the CDR3 is TGTGCCAGCAGGGGTCGGCAGGGGAATTCACCCCTCCACTTT.

This chain uses TRBV3-1 (or the pseudogene TRBV3-2) with TRBJ2-3, with TRBD2 identical over 15 bases. The germline V gene has CDR1 LGHDT and CDR2 YNNKEL (reference sequence). The CDR3 consists of 19 residues. J was trimmed by 2 bases and V by 4 bases; bases with no gene match: 10. CDR3 loop: CASSPGLAGGRYFTDTQYF. The DNA for the CDR3 is TGTGCCAGCAGCCCGGGACTAGCGGGGGGCCGCTATTTCACAGATACGCAGTATTTT.

The V call is TRBV10-3, the J call TRBJ2-2, with TRBD2 matching 7 bases. The germline CDR1 and CDR2 sequences are ENHRY and SYGVKD. The CDR3 is 16 residues long. V shed 2 bases, J shed 0 bases, and the junction held 3 bases outside the gene matches. Written as DNA, the CDR3 is TGTGCCATCAGTGAGGGAGCGGGGACGAACACCGGGGAGCTGTTTTTT. Its protein is CAISEGAGTNTGELFF.

The rearrangement uses TRBV6-6 and TRBJ1-2; 9 bases agree with TRBD1. CDR3 length: 16 residues. CDR1 is MNHNY and CDR2 is SVGAGI in the germline V gene (reference sequence). V lost 0 bases to trimming and J lost 1 base; unmatched junction nucleotides: 3. The CDR3 DNA reads TGTGCCAGCAGTTACTCGGCGGGACAGGGTAACTATGGCTACACCTTC. This sequence encodes CASSYSAGQGNYGYTF.

J is TRBJ2-7 and V is TRBV7-9; 7 positions agree with TRBD1. CDR1 and CDR2 from the germline V gene are SEHNR and FQNEAQ (reference sequence). Trimming cost V 4 bases and J 5 bases; bases outside gene matches: 11. This CDR3 contains 15 residues. CDR3: CASSSGGRTQNEQYF. The CDR3 DNA follows: TGTGCCAGCAGCTCAGGGGGACGGACCCAAAACGAGCAGTACTTC.

V is TRBV7-9 and J is TRBJ2-7; D is perhaps TRBD1 (6 bases). CDR3 length: 14 residues. Germline lookup yields CDR1 SEHNR and CDR2 FQNEAQ (reference sequence). With 2 bases removed from V and 6 bases from J, the gap between germline ends came to 14 bases. The CDR3 loop is CASSLPGQTREQYF. CDR3 nucleotides: TGTGCCAGCAGCTTACCGGGACAAACTCGCGAGCAGTACTTC.

The table lists this clone with a few counts. The V call is TRBV28, the J call TRBJ1-2; no clear D. CDR3 length: 12 amino acids. Germline V gene lookup returns CDR1 MDHEN and CDR2 SYDVKM. With 2 bases removed from V and 2 bases from J, the gap between germline ends came to 3 bases. CDR3: CASSLQNYGYTF. The CDR3 bases are TGTGCCAGCAGTTTACAGAACTATGGCTACACCTTC.

The chain has TRBV6-4 and TRBJ1-1; tentatively, D is TRBD1 (6 bases). The germline V gene encodes CDR1 MRHNA and CDR2 SNTAGT. Trimming cost V 4 bases and J 1 base, with 7 bases left between them. This CDR3 is built from 13 residues. CDR3 loop: CASSVGQNTEAFF. The CDR3 DNA is TGTGCCAGCAGTGTGGGACAGAACACTGAAGCTTTCTTT.

This chain connects TRBV28 to TRBJ1-2; TRBD1 matches 9 bases. V gave up 5 bases and J gave up 4 bases; unmatched junction bases: 2. This CDR3 spans 13 amino acids. Germline lookup yields CDR1 MDHEN and CDR2 SYDVKM. The CDR3 DNA reads TGTGCCAGCAGTGGGACAGGGACCTATGGCTACACCTTC. It translates to CASSGTGTYGYTF.

This clone was detected once. This chain joins TRBV6-2 or TRBV6-3 and TRBJ2-6, with D possibly matching TRBD1 (6 bases). Trimming removed 2 bases at V and 0 bases at J, with 11 bases between. Germline V lookup: CDR1 MNHEY, CDR2 SVGEGT. This CDR3 is built from 17 residues. CDR3 coding DNA: TGTGCCAGCAGTTACGTGACGGACAGCTCTGGGGCCAACGTCCTGACTTTC. Translated: CASSYVTDSSGANVLTF.

This chain connects TRBV19 to TRBJ2-7; a possible D gene is TRBD1 (6 bases). The CDR3 extends over 13 amino acids. V lost 9 bases to trimming and J lost 4 bases, with 16 bases between them. The germline CDR1 and CDR2 sequences are LNHDA and SQIVND (reference sequence). Written as DNA, the CDR3 is TGTGCCAGCTCGATTGTGGGGGCGTACGAGCAGTACTTC. This codes for CASSIVGAYEQYF.

The chain has TRBV6-5 and TRBJ1-1; D is undetermined. Germline V lookup: CDR1 MNHEY, CDR2 SVGAGI. Trimming left V 7 bases short and J 3 bases short, with 12 bases between. The CDR3 spans 13 residues. In DNA, the CDR3 is TGTGCCAGCACCTTAAGCGGTTACACTGAAGCTTTCTTT. Encoded protein: CASTLSGYTEAFF.

This clone turned up a few times. The rearrangement links TRBV6-5 to TRBJ1-4; 10 bases are shared with TRBD1. This CDR3 has 14 residues. Germline V gene sequence: CDR1 MNHEY, CDR2 SVGAGI. V shed 5 bases, J shed 8 bases, and the junction held 5 bases outside the gene matches. CDR3 sequence (DNA): TGTGCCAGCAGTAGACAGGGGGCGCGGGAAAAACTGTTTTTT. It translates to CASSRQGAREKLFF.

J is TRBJ1-4 and V is TRBV5-4; D not certain. The germline V and J ends were trimmed by 2 bases and 5 bases, with 10 bases remaining between them. This CDR3 spans 14 amino acids. The germline V gene encodes CDR1 SGHNT and CDR2 YYREEE (reference sequence). The CDR3 is CASSFPVSNEKLFF. Written as DNA, the CDR3 is TGTGCCAGCAGCTTCCCGGTTTCCAATGAAAAACTGTTTTTT.